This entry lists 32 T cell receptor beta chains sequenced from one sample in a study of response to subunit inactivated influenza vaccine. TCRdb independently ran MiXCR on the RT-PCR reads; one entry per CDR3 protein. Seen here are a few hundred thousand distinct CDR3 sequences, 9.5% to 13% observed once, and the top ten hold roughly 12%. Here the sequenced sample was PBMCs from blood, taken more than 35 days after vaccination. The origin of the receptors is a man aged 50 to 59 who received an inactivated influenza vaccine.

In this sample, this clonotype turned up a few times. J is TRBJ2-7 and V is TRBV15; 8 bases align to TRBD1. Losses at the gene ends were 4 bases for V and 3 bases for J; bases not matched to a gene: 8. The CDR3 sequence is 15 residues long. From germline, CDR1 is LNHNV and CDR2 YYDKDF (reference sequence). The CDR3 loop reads CATSKNPGQDYEQYF. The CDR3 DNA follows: TGTGCCACCAGCAAAAACCCGGGACAGGACTACGAGCAGTACTTC.

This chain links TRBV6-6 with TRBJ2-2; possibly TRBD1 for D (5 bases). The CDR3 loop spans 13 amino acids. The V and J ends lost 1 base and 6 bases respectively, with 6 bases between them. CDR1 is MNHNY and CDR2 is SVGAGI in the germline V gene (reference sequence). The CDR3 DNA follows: TGTGCCAGCAGTTACTTGGGGCCCGGGGAGCTGTTTTTT. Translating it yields CASSYLGPGELFF.

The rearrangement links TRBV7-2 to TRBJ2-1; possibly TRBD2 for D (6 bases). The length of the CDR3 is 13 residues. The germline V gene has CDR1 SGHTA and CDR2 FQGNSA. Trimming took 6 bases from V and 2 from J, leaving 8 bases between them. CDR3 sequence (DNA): TGTGCCAGCAGGGTAGCGGCCTACAATGAGCAGTTCTTC. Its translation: CASRVAAYNEQFF.

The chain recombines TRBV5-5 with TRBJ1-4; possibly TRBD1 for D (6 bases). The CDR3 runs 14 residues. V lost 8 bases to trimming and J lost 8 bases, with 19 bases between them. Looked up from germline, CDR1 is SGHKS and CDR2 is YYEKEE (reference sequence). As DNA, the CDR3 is TGTGCCAGTAACGCGGGGGGCCTGGAAGAAAAACTGTTTTTT. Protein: CASNAGGLEEKLFF.

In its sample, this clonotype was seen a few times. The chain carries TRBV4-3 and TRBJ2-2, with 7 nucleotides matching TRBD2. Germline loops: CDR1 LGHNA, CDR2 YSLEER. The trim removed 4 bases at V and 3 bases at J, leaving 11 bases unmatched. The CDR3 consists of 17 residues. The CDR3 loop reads CASSLLPASGYTGELFF. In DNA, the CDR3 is TGCGCCAGCAGCCTCCTCCCCGCTAGCGGATACACCGGGGAGCTGTTTTTT.

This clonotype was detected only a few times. CDR3 DNA: TGTGCCAGCAGCGCCGGGACTATCTCCTACAATGAGCAGTTCTTC. Amino acid sequence: CASSAGTISYNEQFF. This chain links TRBV9 with TRBJ2-1, with 7 bases fitting TRBD2. V was clipped by 3 bases and J by 0 bases; unmatched bases: 3. This CDR3 has 15 amino acids. Looked up from germline, CDR1 is SGDLS and CDR2 is YYNGEE.

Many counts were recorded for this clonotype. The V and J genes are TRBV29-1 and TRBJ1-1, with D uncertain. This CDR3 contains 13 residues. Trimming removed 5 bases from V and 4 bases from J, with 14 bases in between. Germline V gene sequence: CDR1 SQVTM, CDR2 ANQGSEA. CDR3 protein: CSVKGLISTEAFF. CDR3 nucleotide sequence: TGCAGCGTTAAGGGCTTAATAAGCACTGAAGCTTTCTTT.

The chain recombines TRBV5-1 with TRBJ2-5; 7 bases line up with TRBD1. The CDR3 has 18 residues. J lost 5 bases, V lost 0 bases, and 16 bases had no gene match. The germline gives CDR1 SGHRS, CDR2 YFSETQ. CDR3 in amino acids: CASSLVITGESGWETQYF. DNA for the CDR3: TGCGCCAGCAGCTTGGTTATAACAGGGGAGAGTGGATGGGAGACCCAGTACTTC.

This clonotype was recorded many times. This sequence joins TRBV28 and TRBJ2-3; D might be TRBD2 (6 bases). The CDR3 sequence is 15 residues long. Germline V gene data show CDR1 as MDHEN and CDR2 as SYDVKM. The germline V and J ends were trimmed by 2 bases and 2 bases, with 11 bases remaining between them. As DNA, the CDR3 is TGTGCCAGCAGTTTAATAGCGGAAATCACAGATACGCAGTATTTT. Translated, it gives CASSLIAEITDTQYF. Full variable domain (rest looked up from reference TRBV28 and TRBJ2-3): DVKVTQSSRYLVKRTGEKVFLECVQDMDHENMFWYRQDPGLGLRLIYFSYDVKMKEKGDIPEGYSVSREKKERFSLILESASTNQTSMYLCASSLIAEITDTQYFGPGTRLTVL.

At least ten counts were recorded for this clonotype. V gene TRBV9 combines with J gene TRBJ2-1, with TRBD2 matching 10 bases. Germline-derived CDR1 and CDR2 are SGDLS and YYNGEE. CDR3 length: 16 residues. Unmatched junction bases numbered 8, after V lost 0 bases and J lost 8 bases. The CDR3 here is CASSVEASGRVDEQFF. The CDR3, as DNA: TGTGCCAGCAGCGTAGAGGCTAGCGGGAGAGTCGATGAGCAGTTCTTC.

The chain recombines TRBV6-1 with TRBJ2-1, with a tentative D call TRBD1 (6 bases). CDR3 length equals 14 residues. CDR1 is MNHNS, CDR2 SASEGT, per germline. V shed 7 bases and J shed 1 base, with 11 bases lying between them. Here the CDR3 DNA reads TGTGCCAGCAAGCTTGACAGGTCCTACAATGAGCAGTTCTTC. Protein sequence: CASKLDRSYNEQFF.

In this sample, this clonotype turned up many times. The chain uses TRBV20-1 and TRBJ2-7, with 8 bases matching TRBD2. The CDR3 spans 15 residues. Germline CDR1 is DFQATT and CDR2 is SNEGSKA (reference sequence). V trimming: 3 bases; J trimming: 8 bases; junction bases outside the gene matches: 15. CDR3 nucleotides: TGCAGTGCTAGTGCTCCTAGCGGGTCGAGGGTAAAGCAGTACTTC. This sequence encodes CSASAPSGSRVKQYF.

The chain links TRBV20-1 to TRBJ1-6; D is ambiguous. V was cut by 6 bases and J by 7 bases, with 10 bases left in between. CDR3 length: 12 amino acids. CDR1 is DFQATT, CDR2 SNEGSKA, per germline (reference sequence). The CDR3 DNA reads TGCAGTGCCTCGGACGCGAATTCACCCCTCCACTTT. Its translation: CSASDANSPLHF.

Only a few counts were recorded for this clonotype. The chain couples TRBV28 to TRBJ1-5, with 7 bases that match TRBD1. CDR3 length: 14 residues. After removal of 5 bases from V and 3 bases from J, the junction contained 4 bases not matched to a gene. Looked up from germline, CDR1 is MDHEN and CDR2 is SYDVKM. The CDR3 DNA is TGTGCCAGCAGTGTACAGGGGATCAATCAGCCCCAGCATTTT. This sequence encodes CASSVQGINQPQHF.

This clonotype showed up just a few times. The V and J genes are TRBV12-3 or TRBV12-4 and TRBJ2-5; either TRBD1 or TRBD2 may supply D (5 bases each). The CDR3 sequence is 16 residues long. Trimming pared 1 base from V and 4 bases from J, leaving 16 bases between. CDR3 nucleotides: TGTGCCAGCAGTTTAGGGTACGGGGCGGTGAGAGAGACCCAGTACTTC. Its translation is CASSLGYGAVRETQYF.

CDR3 sequence (DNA): TGTGCCACCAGCCTTTTTAATGAGCAGTTCTTC. It codes for CATSLFNEQFF. The V and J genes are TRBV24-1 and TRBJ2-1; D unresolved. The CDR3 extends over 11 amino acids. From germline, CDR1 is KGHDR and CDR2 SFDVKD. V was shortened by 7 bases and J by 7 bases, with 7 bases between the two germline ends.

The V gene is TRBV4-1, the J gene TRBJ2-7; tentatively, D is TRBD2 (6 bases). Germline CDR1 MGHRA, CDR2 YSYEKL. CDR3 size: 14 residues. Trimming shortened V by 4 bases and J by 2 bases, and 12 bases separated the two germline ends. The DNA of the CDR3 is TGCGCCAGCAGCCCTCCGGGAGAAGCCTACGAGCAGTACTTC. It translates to CASSPPGEAYEQYF.

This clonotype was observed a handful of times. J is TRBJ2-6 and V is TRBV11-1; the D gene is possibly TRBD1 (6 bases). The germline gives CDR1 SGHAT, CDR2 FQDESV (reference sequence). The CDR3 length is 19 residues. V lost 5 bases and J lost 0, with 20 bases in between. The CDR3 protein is CASSPWYRDLSSGANVLTF. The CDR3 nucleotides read TGTGCCAGCAGCCCATGGTACAGGGACCTATCCTCTGGGGCCAACGTCCTGACTTTC.

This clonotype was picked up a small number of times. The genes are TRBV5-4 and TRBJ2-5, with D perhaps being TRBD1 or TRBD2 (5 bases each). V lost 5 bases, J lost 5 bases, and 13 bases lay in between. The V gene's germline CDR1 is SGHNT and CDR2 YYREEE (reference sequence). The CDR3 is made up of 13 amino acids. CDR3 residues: CASRGPLDETQYF. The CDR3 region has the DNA TGTGCCAGCAGGGGACCTCTAGACGAGACCCAGTACTTC.

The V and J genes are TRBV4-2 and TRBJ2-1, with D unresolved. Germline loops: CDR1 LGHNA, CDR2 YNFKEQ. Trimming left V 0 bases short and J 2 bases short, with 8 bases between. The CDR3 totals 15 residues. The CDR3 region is CASSQDKDTYNEQFF. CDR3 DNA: TGTGCCAGCAGCCAAGACAAGGATACCTACAATGAGCAGTTCTTC.

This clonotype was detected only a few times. CDR3 nucleotides: TGCAGCGTTGAAGAGGGGATTAACACAGATACGCAGTATTTT. As protein: CSVEEGINTDTQYF. V usage is TRBV29-1 and J usage is TRBJ2-3; D is uncertain. Trimming removed 0 bases from V and 2 bases from J, with 9 bases in between. Germline CDR1 reads SQVTM; CDR2 reads ANQGSEA. This CDR3 is 14 amino acids long.

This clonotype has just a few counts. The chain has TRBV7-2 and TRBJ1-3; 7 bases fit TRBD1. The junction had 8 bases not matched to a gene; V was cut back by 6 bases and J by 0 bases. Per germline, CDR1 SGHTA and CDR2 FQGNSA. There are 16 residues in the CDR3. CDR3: CASSSVGGYSGNTIYF. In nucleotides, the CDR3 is TGTGCCAGCAGTTCTGTAGGGGGCTACTCTGGAAACACCATATATTTT.

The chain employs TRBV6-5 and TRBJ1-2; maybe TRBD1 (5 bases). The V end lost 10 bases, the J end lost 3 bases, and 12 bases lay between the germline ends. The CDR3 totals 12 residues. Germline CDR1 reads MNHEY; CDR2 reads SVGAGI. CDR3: CATRGTDYGYTF. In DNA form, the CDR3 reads TGTGCCACCCGCGGGACCGACTATGGCTACACCTTC.

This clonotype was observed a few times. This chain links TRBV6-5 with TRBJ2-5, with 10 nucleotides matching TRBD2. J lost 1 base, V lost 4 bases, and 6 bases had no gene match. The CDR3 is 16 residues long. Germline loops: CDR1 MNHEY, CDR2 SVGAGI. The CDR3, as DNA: TGTGCCAGCAGTTCGTCGTGGACTAGCGGCCAAGAGACCCAGTACTTC. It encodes CASSSSWTSGQETQYF.

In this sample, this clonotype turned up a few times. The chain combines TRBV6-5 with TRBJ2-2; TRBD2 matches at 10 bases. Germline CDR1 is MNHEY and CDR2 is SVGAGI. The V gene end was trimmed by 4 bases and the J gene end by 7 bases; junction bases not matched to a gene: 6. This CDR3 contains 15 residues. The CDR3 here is CASSWASGGFGELFF. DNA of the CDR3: TGTGCCAGCAGTTGGGCTAGCGGGGGTTTCGGGGAGCTGTTTTTT.

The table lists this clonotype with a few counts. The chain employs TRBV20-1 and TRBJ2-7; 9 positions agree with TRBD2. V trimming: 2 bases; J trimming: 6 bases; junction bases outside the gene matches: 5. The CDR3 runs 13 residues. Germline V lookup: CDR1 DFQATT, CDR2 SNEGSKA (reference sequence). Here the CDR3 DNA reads TGCAGTGCTAGAACCGGGACTAGCCTCGAGCAGTACTTC. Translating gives CSARTGTSLEQYF.

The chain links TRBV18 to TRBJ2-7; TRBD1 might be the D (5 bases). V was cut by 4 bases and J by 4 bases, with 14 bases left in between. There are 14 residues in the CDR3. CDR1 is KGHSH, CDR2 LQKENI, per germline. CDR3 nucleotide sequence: TGTGCCAGCTCACAAGACAGAGTACATTACGAGCAGTACTTC. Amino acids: CASSQDRVHYEQYF.

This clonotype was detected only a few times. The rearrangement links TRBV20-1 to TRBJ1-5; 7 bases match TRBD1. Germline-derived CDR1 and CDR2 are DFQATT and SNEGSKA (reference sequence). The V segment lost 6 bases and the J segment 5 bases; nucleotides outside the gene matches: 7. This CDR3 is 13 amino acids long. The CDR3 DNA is TGCAGTGCAAAGGGACAGCTAGATCAGCCCCAGCATTTT. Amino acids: CSAKGQLDQPQHF.

The CDR3 DNA is TGTGCCAGCAGGTCGGACTCCCGCTCCTACAATGAGCAGTTCTTC. It translates to CASRSDSRSYNEQFF. J is TRBJ2-1 and V is TRBV6-1; D possibly corresponds to TRBD2 (5 bases). V was cut by 6 bases and J by 0 bases, with 12 bases left in between. CDR1 MNHNS and CDR2 SASEGT come from the germline V gene. The CDR3 sequence is 15 residues long.

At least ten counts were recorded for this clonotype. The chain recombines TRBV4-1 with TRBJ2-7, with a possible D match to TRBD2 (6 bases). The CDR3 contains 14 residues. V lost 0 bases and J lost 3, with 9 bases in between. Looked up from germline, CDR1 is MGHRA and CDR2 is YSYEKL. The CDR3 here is CASSQEKGGYEQYF. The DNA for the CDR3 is TGCGCCAGCAGCCAAGAGAAGGGAGGCTACGAGCAGTACTTC.

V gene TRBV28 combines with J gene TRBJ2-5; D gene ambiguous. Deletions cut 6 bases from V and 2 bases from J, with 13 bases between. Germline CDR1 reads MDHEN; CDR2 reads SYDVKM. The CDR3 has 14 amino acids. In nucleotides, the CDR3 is TGTGCCAGCAGATCTCTACAGTATCAAGAGACCCAGTACTTC. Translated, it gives CASRSLQYQETQYF.

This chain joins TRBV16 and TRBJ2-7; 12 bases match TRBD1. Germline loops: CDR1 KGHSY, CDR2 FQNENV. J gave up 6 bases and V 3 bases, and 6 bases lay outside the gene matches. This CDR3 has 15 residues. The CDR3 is CASSQPGQGAGEQYF. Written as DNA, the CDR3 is TGTGCCAGCAGCCAGCCGGGACAGGGGGCCGGCGAGCAGTACTTC.